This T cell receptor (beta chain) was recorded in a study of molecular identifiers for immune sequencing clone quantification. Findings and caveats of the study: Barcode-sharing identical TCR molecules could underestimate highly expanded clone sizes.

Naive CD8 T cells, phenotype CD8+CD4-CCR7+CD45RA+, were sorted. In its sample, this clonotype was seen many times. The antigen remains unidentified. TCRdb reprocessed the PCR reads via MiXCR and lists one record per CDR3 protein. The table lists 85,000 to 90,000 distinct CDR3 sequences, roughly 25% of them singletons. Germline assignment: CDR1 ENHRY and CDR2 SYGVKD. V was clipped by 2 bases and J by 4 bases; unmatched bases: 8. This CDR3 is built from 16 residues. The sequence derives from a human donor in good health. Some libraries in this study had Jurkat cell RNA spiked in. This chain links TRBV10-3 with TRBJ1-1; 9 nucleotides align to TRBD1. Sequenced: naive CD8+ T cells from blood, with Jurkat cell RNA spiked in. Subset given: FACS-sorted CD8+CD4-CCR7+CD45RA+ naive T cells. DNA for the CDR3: TGTGCCATCAGTGAGGGAACAGGGGGCAGCGGCACTGAAGCTTTCTTT. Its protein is CAISEGTGGSGTEAFF.